This T cell receptor beta chain was profiled in a study of post-analysis software for immune sequencing data. Study summary: Disease courses included relapsing-remitting, secondary progressive and progressive-relapsing multiple sclerosis. General study points: Comparison of patients with controls showed roughly five TRBV segments more frequent in patients, TRBV5-6, TRBV5-1 and TRBV20-1 among them. Same-batch preparations were strongly co-clustered by F measure. Controls significantly exceeded multiple sclerosis patients in normalized Chao1 diversity.

CDR3 length: 14 amino acids. Germline V lookup: CDR1 SNHLY, CDR2 FYNNEI. The V end was cut by 7 bases, the J end by 8 bases, with 18 bases between. In regard to this clonotype: What it binds is not known.

Tagging with unique molecular identifiers was a feature of the TCR beta cDNA libraries. From the PCR reads, TCRdb called clonotypes with MiXCR, one entry per CDR3 protein. The sample has hundreds of thousands of distinct CDR3 sequences; 25% to 30% are singletons. The chain is built from TRBV2 and TRBJ2-1, with TRBD1 as a possible D gene (5 bases). The clonotype originates from a girl under 18 with multiple sclerosis. What was sequenced was blood. The CDR3 DNA follows: TGTGCCAGCACCATAAAGGGCAGGGCCTATGAGCAGTTCTTC. Protein: CASTIKGRAYEQFF.